Below, 31 T cell receptor beta chains from the same sample are listed, as sequenced in a study of blood T cell repertoires in COVID-19. Assay: immunoSEQ multiplex PCR; the TCRdb copy retains only in-frame clones and omits some. Here the sample spans about 190,000 clones, over 70% being singletons. Sequencing was performed on peripheral blood. The source is a man in his 60s with active or convalescent COVID-19.

As DNA, the CDR3 is TGTGCCAGCAGGGCCGGGACAGGGGTCTATGGCTACACCTTC. Translation gives CASRAGTGVYGYTF. The rearrangement joins TRBV6-6 to TRBJ1-2, with 10 positions matching TRBD1. This CDR3 region has 14 residues. V gave up 6 bases and J gave up 4 bases; unmatched junction bases: 5. Germline assignment: CDR1 MNHNY and CDR2 SVGAGI (reference sequence).

This clone appeared a few times. CDR3 sequence reads: CASSPPLAGGSYEQYF. In nucleotides, the CDR3 is TGTGCCAGCTCACCACCTCTAGCGGGAGGTTCCTACGAGCAGTACTTC. This chain uses TRBV18 with TRBJ2-7, with TRBD2 matching over 11 bases. This CDR3 is 16 amino acids long. With V trimmed by 0 bases and J by 1 base, 2 bases remained unmatched. CDR1 is KGHSH, CDR2 LQKENI, per germline.

The chain has TRBV3-1 (or the pseudogene TRBV3-2) and TRBJ2-4, with D uncertain. The CDR3 totals 13 residues. Germline CDR1 LGHDT, CDR2 YNNKEL (reference sequence). V lost 1 base to trimming and J lost 7 bases, with 8 bases between them. The CDR3 bases are TGTGCCAGCAGCCAAGGTCTCCGGAACATTCAGTACTTC. This encodes CASSQGLRNIQYF.

This sequence joins TRBV15 and TRBJ2-3; TRBD1 might be the D (6 bases). Trimming took off 3 bases at V and 0 bases at J, with 13 bases between the two ends. The CDR3 has 16 residues. Germline V gives CDR1 LNHNV, CDR2 YYDKDF (reference sequence). As DNA, the CDR3 is TGTGCCACCAGCAGTACCCCAGGGGTTAGCACAGATACGCAGTATTTT. This translates into CATSSTPGVSTDTQYF.

The V and J genes are TRBV30 and TRBJ2-3; 7 nucleotides line up with TRBD2. The CDR3 consists of 15 residues. CDR1 and CDR2 from the germline V gene are GTSNPN and SVGIG (reference sequence). Unmatched junction bases numbered 9, after V lost 4 bases and J lost 2 bases. The CDR3 region has the DNA TGTGCCTGGACGGAGGGAGGGATTCACACAGATACGCAGTATTTT. It translates to CAWTEGGIHTDTQYF. Full variable domain (missing parts from reference TRBV30 and TRBJ2-3): SQTIHQWPATLVQPVGSPLSLECTVEGTSNPNLYWYRQAAGRGLQLLFYSVGIGQISSEVPQNLSASRPQDRQFILSSKKLLLSDSGFYLCAWTEGGIHTDTQYFGPGTRLTVL.

The rearrangement links TRBV6-6 to TRBJ2-7; no clear D. Trimming pared 6 bases from V and 3 bases from J, leaving 12 bases between. This CDR3 is built from 13 residues. The V gene's germline CDR1 is MNHNY and CDR2 SVGAGI (reference sequence). The CDR3 coding sequence is TGTGCCAGCAGCTCCCGAGAGGTCTACGAGCAGTACTTC. Translated, it gives CASSSREVYEQYF.

The chain joins TRBV5-1 to TRBJ2-3; 7 nucleotides line up with TRBD1. This CDR3 has 15 amino acids. CDR1 and CDR2 (germline): SGHRS, YFSETQ. J lost 4 bases, V lost 0 bases, and 5 bases had no gene match. The CDR3 DNA follows: TGCGCCAGCAGCTTGGACAGGGGAATCCCAGATACGCAGTATTTT. It yields the protein CASSLDRGIPDTQYF.

This clone came up many times. The identical CDR3 is also encoded by other nucleotide sequences in the sample. The CDR3 here is CASSVGQGGTYEQYF. CDR3 coding DNA: TGTGCCAGCAGCGTAGGACAGGGGGGCACCTACGAGCAGTACTTC. V gene TRBV9 combines with J gene TRBJ2-7, with 9 bases fitting TRBD1. J gave up 2 bases and V 0 bases, and 3 bases lay outside the gene matches. Germline CDR1 SGDLS, CDR2 YYNGEE. The CDR3 is 15 residues long.

The V call is TRBV28, the J call TRBJ2-7; TRBD1 is a possible D gene (6 bases). CDR1 MDHEN and CDR2 SYDVKM come from the germline V gene. The ends were cut back, 7 bases at V and 6 bases at J, with 13 bases in the middle. The CDR3 sequence is 12 residues long. CDR3 sequence reads: CASTPGVGEQYF. CDR3 coding DNA: TGTGCCAGCACCCCAGGGGTCGGCGAGCAGTACTTC.

The chain employs TRBV20-1 and TRBJ1-6, with 9 bases fitting TRBD1. Per germline, CDR1 DFQATT and CDR2 SNEGSKA (reference sequence). This CDR3 spans 16 amino acids. V was clipped by 3 bases and J by 7 bases; unmatched bases: 10. In nucleotides, the CDR3 is TGCAGTGCTAGTGGTCCCGGGACAGGGTCAAATTCACCCCTCCACTTT. Residues: CSASGPGTGSNSPLHF.

This clone was found once. The chain combines TRBV11-2 with TRBJ1-1; D is undetermined. This CDR3 region has 12 residues. CDR1 is SGHAT and CDR2 is FQNNGV in the germline V gene. Trimming took 5 bases from V and 4 from J, leaving 8 bases between them. The CDR3 sequence: CASSPSGTEAFF. For the CDR3, the DNA is TGTGCCAGCAGCCCCTCGGGCACTGAAGCTTTCTTT. Supplemented by reference TRBV11-2 and TRBJ1-1, the full variable domain reads EAGVAQSPRYKIIEKRQSVAFWCNPISGHATLYWYQQILGQGPKLLIQFQNNGVVDDSQLPKDRFSAERLKGVDSTLKIQPAKLEDSAVYLCASSPSGTEAFFGQGTRLTVV.

This chain connects TRBV5-1 to TRBJ2-7; 11 nucleotides align to TRBD2. The germline CDR1 and CDR2 sequences are SGHRS and YFSETQ. The CDR3 loop spans 18 amino acids. Unmatched junction bases numbered 18, after V lost 3 bases and J lost 7 bases. The DNA of the CDR3 is TGCGCCAGCAGCTCCGAACTAGCGGGAGCCGGGAATCAAGATGAGCAGTACTTC. Its translation: CASSSELAGAGNQDEQYF.

In this sample, this clone turned up once. Here the CDR3 reads CAITDGTSGRGAADTQYF. For the CDR3, the DNA is TGTGCCATCACTGATGGGACTAGCGGGAGAGGTGCGGCAGATACGCAGTATTTT. The chain has TRBV10-3 and TRBJ2-3; 14 nucleotides line up with TRBD2. V lost 7 bases and J lost 4; bases outside the gene matches: 13. From germline, CDR1 is ENHRY and CDR2 SYGVKD. CDR3 size: 18 residues.

Worth noting for this clone: Other DNA sequences in this specimen translate into the identical CDR3. The V gene is TRBV10-3, the J gene TRBJ2-6, with 8 bases lining up with TRBD2. The CDR3 has 15 residues. Germline assignment: CDR1 ENHRY and CDR2 SYGVKD. Germline trimming cut 10 bases from V and 4 bases from J; bases unmatched to any gene: 9. CDR3 amino acids: CATGGGFAGANVLTF. The CDR3, as DNA: TGTGCCACCGGGGGGGGATTCGCGGGGGCCAACGTCCTGACTTTC.

The gene calls are TRBV21-1 and TRBJ2-4; whether TRBD2, the table's D call, matches the DNA was not checked. TRBV21-1 is a documented pseudogene. This CDR3 is 20 amino acids long. Here the CDR3 DNA reads TGTGCCAGCAGCAAACAGGAGTATCGTGGCGGGAGGGCCCCCAAAAACATTCAGTACTTC. The encoded protein is CASSKQEYRGGRAPKNIQYF.

The CDR3 region has the DNA TGTGCCAGCAGTTCCACAGGGAATAGATCACCCCTCCACTTT. This sequence encodes CASSSTGNRSPLHF. The chain links TRBV28 to TRBJ1-6, with D possibly matching TRBD1 (6 bases). The V gene's germline CDR1 is MDHEN and CDR2 SYDVKM. The CDR3 has 14 residues. V lost 4 bases and J 10 bases, leaving 14 bases between the germline ends.

The chain carries TRBV27 and TRBJ2-1; D not certain. The CDR3 extends over 12 amino acids. V was cut by 6 bases and J by 3 bases, with 6 bases left in between. Germline CDR1 reads MNHEY; CDR2 reads SMNVEV (reference sequence). Here the CDR3 reads CASRVGYNEQFF. For the CDR3, the DNA is TGTGCCAGCAGGGTCGGCTACAATGAGCAGTTCTTC.

This clone was picked up one time. The chain uses TRBV28 and TRBJ1-1; the D gene is possibly TRBD1 (6 bases). Between the trimmed V and J ends, which lost 3 bases and 7 bases, there was a span of 18 bases. The CDR3 contains 15 residues. Germline V gene lookup returns CDR1 MDHEN and CDR2 SYDVKM. CDR3 sequence: CASSFGLGGEFEAFF. The CDR3 region has the DNA TGTGCCAGCAGTTTCGGTTTAGGGGGAGAGTTTGAAGCTTTCTTT.

The gene calls are TRBV6-2 or TRBV6-3 and TRBJ1-2; no clear D. The germline V gene has CDR1 MNHEY and CDR2 SVGEGT. Trimming left V 2 bases short and J 0 bases short, with 16 bases between. The CDR3 spans 17 residues. CDR3 DNA sequence: TGTGCCAGCAGTTACAAGGAGGGTGTGGGCGCTAACTATGGCTACACCTTC. It encodes CASSYKEGVGANYGYTF.

This chain joins TRBV28 and TRBJ1-5, with 9 bases fitting TRBD1. This CDR3 is 15 amino acids long. Per the germline V gene, CDR1 is MDHEN and CDR2 is SYDVKM. V shed 3 bases and J 9 bases; nucleotides not matched to a gene: 9. For the CDR3, the DNA is TGTGCCAGCAGTTTTCCCGGGACAGGGCCTCTGCCCCAGCATTTT. It specifies CASSFPGTGPLPQHF. The complete variable domain, with remaining parts taken from reference TRBV28 and TRBJ1-5, reads DVKVTQSSRYLVKRTGEKVFLECVQDMDHENMFWYRQDPGLGLRLIYFSYDVKMKEKGDIPEGYSVSREKKERFSLILESASTNQTSMYLCASSFPGTGPLPQHFGDGTRLSIL.

This clone was observed a single time. The chain joins TRBV7-9 to TRBJ1-5, with no clear D. Trimming shortened V by 0 bases and J by 2 bases, and 20 bases separated the two germline ends. Germline CDR1 reads SEHNR; CDR2 reads FQNEAQ (reference sequence). CDR3 length: 19 amino acids. The CDR3 DNA follows: TGTGCCAGCAGCTTAGCGCGAGGGTTTTCAGTAATGGGCAATCAGCCCCAGCATTTT. Protein product: CASSLARGFSVMGNQPQHF.

This clone showed up just a few times. This chain uses TRBV7-2 with TRBJ2-5, with D uncertain. CDR1 and CDR2 (germline): SGHTA, FQGNSA. The CDR3 covers 13 residues. V gave up 5 bases and J gave up 2 bases, with 9 bases separating them. This CDR3 is CASSRRRQETQYF. The CDR3 DNA reads as TGTGCCAGCAGCCGTAGAAGACAAGAGACCCAGTACTTC.

The J gene is TRBJ2-1, the V gene TRBV11-2; no reliable D call. CDR3 length: 14 amino acids. Germline assignment: CDR1 SGHAT and CDR2 FQNNGV. Trimming cost V 7 bases and J 5 bases, with 15 bases left between them. The chain's CDR3 is CASKEQPNDNEQFF. The CDR3 DNA reads TGTGCCAGCAAAGAACAGCCAAACGACAATGAGCAGTTCTTC.

The rearrangement joins TRBV4-2 to TRBJ2-1; 8 bases align to TRBD2. Germline assignment: CDR1 LGHNA and CDR2 YNFKEQ. This CDR3 has 16 amino acids. The J segment lost 4 bases and the V segment lost 5 bases, leaving 10 bases of the junction unmatched. For the CDR3, the DNA is TGTGCCAGCAGCGAACAGATAGCGGGACCATACAATGAGCAGTTCTTC. Amino acids: CASSEQIAGPYNEQFF.

The chain recombines TRBV28 with TRBJ2-5; 9 bases agree with TRBD1. The V and J ends lost 5 bases and 2 bases, in that order; junction bases with no gene match: 9. This CDR3 spans 16 amino acids. In germline, CDR1 is MDHEN, CDR2 SYDVKM. The CDR3 reads CASSTMGQGGQETQYF. The CDR3 DNA reads TGTGCCAGCAGTACTATGGGACAGGGAGGGCAAGAGACCCAGTACTTC.

This chain joins TRBV7-9 and TRBJ2-2; 11 nucleotides match TRBD2. CDR3 size: 18 residues. The junction had 9 bases not matched to a gene; V was cut back by 3 bases and J by 3 bases. The germline V gene encodes CDR1 SEHNR and CDR2 FQNEAQ (reference sequence). DNA for the CDR3: TGTGCCAGCAGCTTCTATAGCGGGAGGGTGTCGGACACCGGGGAGCTGTTTTTT. Amino acid sequence: CASSFYSGRVSDTGELFF.

This chain connects TRBV19 to TRBJ2-7; TRBD1 agrees at 12 bases. The CDR3 loop spans 16 amino acids. Germline V CDR1 and CDR2: LNHDA, SQIVND (reference sequence). J was trimmed by 7 bases and V by 6 bases; bases with no gene match: 13. CDR3 residues: CASRPAPGQGAGEQYF. For the CDR3, the DNA is TGTGCCAGTAGGCCCGCCCCGGGACAGGGGGCAGGGGAGCAGTACTTC. Full variable domain (missing parts from reference TRBV19 and TRBJ2-7): DGGITQSPKYLFRKEGQNVTLSCEQNLNHDAMYWYRQDPGQGLRLIYYSQIVNDFQKGDIAEGYSVSREKKESFPLTVTSAQKNPTAFYLCASRPAPGQGAGEQYFGPGTRLTVT.

The rearrangement links TRBV29-1 to TRBJ2-3; D is unclear. Germline V gives CDR1 SQVTM, CDR2 ANQGSEA. This CDR3 comprises 14 residues. Trimming removed 2 bases from V and 5 bases from J, with 14 bases in between. The CDR3 DNA reads as TGCAGCGTTGAATTTGGGCCCCAGAGAGATACGCAGTATTTT. Translation gives CSVEFGPQRDTQYF.

J is TRBJ2-3 and V is TRBV6-5; 12 bases align to TRBD2. The CDR3 has 14 residues. V shed 5 bases and J 6 bases; nucleotides not matched to a gene: 3. Germline CDR1 MNHEY, CDR2 SVGAGI. The CDR3 loop is CASSLAGGLDTQYF. The CDR3 bases are TGTGCCAGCAGTCTAGCGGGAGGGCTTGATACGCAGTATTTT.

The sample holds one count of this clone. This sequence joins TRBV28 and TRBJ1-2, with 8 bases lining up with TRBD1. Germline trimming cut 3 bases from V and 7 bases from J; bases unmatched to any gene: 4. Per the germline V gene, CDR1 is MDHEN and CDR2 is SYDVKM. This CDR3 region has 13 residues. For the CDR3, the DNA is TGTGCCAGCAGTTTTTTCAGGGGGCTTGGCTACACCTTC. Protein sequence: CASSFFRGLGYTF.

This clone was counted once. The chain joins TRBV6-1 to TRBJ1-4, with D unresolved. Germline loops: CDR1 MNHNS, CDR2 SASEGT. V was clipped by 3 bases and J by 6 bases, with 17 bases between them. The CDR3 contains 16 residues. The CDR3 loop reads CASSDPPRYSYEKLFF. The CDR3, as DNA: TGTGCCAGCAGTGATCCCCCGAGGTATTCATATGAAAAACTGTTTTTT.